The clone carrying this TCR beta chain was counted a few times. The entry originates in a study of T cells in Graves' hyperthyroidism and ophthalmopathy. The germline V gene has CDR1 DFQATT and CDR2 SNEGSKA (reference sequence). J gave up 4 bases and V 3 bases, and 4 bases lay outside the gene matches. This CDR3 is built from 13 residues. It was RNA transcripts that yielded the amplified TCR beta CDR3 regions. Carried out on the TCR CDR3, a first-round RT-PCR used the HTBI primer set. MiXCR was run by TCRdb on the multiplex PCR reads, yielding one entry per CDR3 protein. The sample consists of hundreds of thousands of distinct CDR3 sequences, around 46% of them appearing once.

The receptor was isolated from a woman younger than 30 with Graves' hyperthyroidism. J is TRBJ1-2 and V is TRBV20-1; 8 nucleotides align to TRBD1. The sample comprised peripheral blood or thyroid tissue (not recorded which). The CDR3 coding sequence is TGCAGTGCTAGGGTCACAGGGGGCTATGGCTACACCTTC. Amino acids: CSARVTGGYGYTF.